The entry below describes one T cell receptor beta chain. Its antigen is not identified. These data are taken from a study of OX40 agonist ivuxolimab in advanced cancers. Study summary: Patients received ivuxolimab, an agonistic anti-OX40 (CD134) antibody. Study-wide results and limits: Patients who responded partially at 0.1-3.0 mg/kg showed clonal expansion ranking among the lowest.

Trimming removed 4 bases at V and 2 bases at J, with 8 bases between. Germline loops: CDR1 SGHTA, CDR2 FQGTGA. The CDR3 covers 13 residues. Exclusion of a patient followed from autoimmune disease history or systemic immunosuppression. Sequencing was performed with immunoSEQ multiplex PCR; in TCRdb, only in-frame clones are kept and a portion is missing. This sample yields tens of thousands of clones, of which about four fifths are seen a single time; less than 20% belongs to the top ten. The chain employs TRBV7-3 and TRBJ2-5; D perhaps matches TRBD1 (6 bases). The specimen comprised CD4+ or CD8+ T cells sorted from blood, sampled in a trial of the OX40 agonist ivuxolimab. The TCR comes from an adult with an advanced solid tumor such as melanoma, head and neck, liver or kidney cancer. The CDR3 DNA follows: TGTGCCAGCAGCTCGGACAGACAAGAGACCCAGTACTTC. This translates into CASSSDRQETQYF. Full variable domain (remainder filled in from reference TRBV7-3 and TRBJ2-5): GAGVSQTPSNKVTEKGKYVELRCDPISGHTALYWYRQSLGQGPEFLIYFQGTGAADDSGLPNDRFFAVRPEGSVSTLKIQRTERGDSAVYLCASSSDRQETQYFGPGTRLLVL.